This note documents a single TCR beta chain sequence. What it binds is unknown. V lost 5 bases, J lost 2 bases, and 2 bases stayed unmatched. Germline V CDR1 and CDR2: SEHNR, FQNEAQ (reference sequence). The CDR3 has 15 residues. The PCR used 60 Vbeta and 13 Jbeta primers. Libraries were prepared by immunoSEQ multiplex PCR; TCRdb keeps only in-frame clonotypes and omits some of them. This table holds roughly 130,000 clones, over 8% found once. The data were taken from a study of cytomegalovirus exposure and HLA in healthy donors. Study-level results: Earlier analysis found most TCR beta V segments productive about 90% or about 30% of the time.

The chain links TRBV7-9 to TRBJ2-5; 13 bases are a match to TRBD2. The source of this sequence is a man aged 35 to 55 in good health and CMV-seronegative. The sample was PBMCs. The CDR3 reads CASSQLAGGQETQYF. The CDR3 coding sequence is TGTGCCAGCAGCCAACTAGCGGGGGGGCAAGAGACCCAGTACTTC.